The present T cell receptor (beta chain) was sequenced within a study of blood T cell repertoires in COVID-19. Study-level background: In each case, the material was cDNA or gDNA derived from T cells, B-cell-depleted T cells, or PBMCs.

The participants were between about 18 and 90 years old and came from some 23 US areas. Cohorts were based on clinical histories the participants reported. Trimming removed 0 bases at V and 2 bases at J, with 9 bases between. In germline, CDR1 is SGHAT, CDR2 FQNNGV. The CDR3 is 15 residues long. In this sample, this clone turned up a few times. Source study methods: Amplified reference gene primers provided the basis for estimating nucleated cell counts. Profiling relied on immunoSEQ multiplex PCR, and the TCRdb table lists in-frame clones only, not all of them. Clone size and V and J calls were adopted from that table, with D and trimming inferred from the DNA. In the table there are 200,000 to 250,000 clones, about 81% of which are singletons.

Sequencing was done on a sample of PBMCs or T cells enriched from blood (not recorded which). The source of this sequence is a man between 35 and 55 years old who had recovered from COVID-19. V gene TRBV11-2 combines with J gene TRBJ2-3; D not resolved. The DNA for the CDR3 is TGTGCCAGCAGCTTAGAGGCGGTTTACACAGATACGCAGTATTTT. Residues: CASSLEAVYTDTQYF.